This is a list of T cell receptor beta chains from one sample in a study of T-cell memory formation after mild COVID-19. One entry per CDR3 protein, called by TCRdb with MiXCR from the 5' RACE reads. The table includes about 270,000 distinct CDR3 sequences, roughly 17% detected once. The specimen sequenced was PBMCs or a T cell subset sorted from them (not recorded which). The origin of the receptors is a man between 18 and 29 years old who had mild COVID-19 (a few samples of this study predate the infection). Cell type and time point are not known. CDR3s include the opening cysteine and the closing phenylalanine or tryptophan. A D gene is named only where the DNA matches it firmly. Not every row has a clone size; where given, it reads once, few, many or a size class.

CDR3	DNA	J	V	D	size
CASRRDLYGYTF	TGTGCCAGCAGGCGGGACCTCTATGGCTACACCTTC	TRBJ1-2	TRBV2	.	.
CASTSEERGGSYNEQFF	TGTGCCAGCACCTCCGAGGAACGGGGGGGCTCCTACAATGAGCAGTTCTTC	TRBJ2-1	TRBV7-6	TRBD2	.
CASSPGQGIGQPQHF	TGCGCCAGCAGCCCGGGACAGGGGATTGGACAGCCCCAGCATTTT	TRBJ1-5	TRBV5-1	TRBD1	.
CASSPGLSVDIQYF	TGTGCCAGCAGCCCTGGACTGTCGGTGGACATTCAGTACTTC	TRBJ2-4	TRBV12-3/TRBV12-4	.	many
CASRTRYRGPGSGANVLTF	TGTGCCAGCAGAACCCGCTACAGGGGGCCCGGCTCTGGGGCCAACGTCCTGACTTTC	TRBJ2-6	TRBV6-2/TRBV6-3	TRBD1	few
CASSPTTGATRYIQYF	TGTGCCAGCTCGCCTACCACAGGGGCGACGAGGTACATTCAGTACTTC	TRBJ2-4	TRBV18	TRBD1	.
CASSLVGVRGQVAFF	TGTGCCAGCAGCTTGGTTGGGGTCAGGGGGCAGGTAGCTTTCTTT	TRBJ1-1	TRBV5-4	TRBD1	.
CASSRGYGSDQPQHF	TGTGCCAGCAGCCGGGGCTACGGGAGTGATCAGCCCCAGCATTTT	TRBJ1-5	TRBV7-9	.	many
CSVDGLAGGQAYEQYF	TGCAGCGTTGATGGTCTAGCGGGGGGACAAGCCTACGAGCAGTACTTC	TRBJ2-7	TRBV29-1	TRBD2	few
CASSLAMGLNTEAFF	TGTGCCAGCAGCTTGGCCATGGGTTTGAACACTGAAGCTTTCTTT	TRBJ1-1	TRBV5-4	.	few
CSADPDRGDTQYF	TGCAGTGCTGATCCCGACCGGGGGGATACGCAGTATTTT	TRBJ2-3	TRBV20-1	.	few
CASSLQGVPNTGELFF	TGCGCCAGCAGCCTCCAGGGGGTGCCGAACACCGGGGAGCTGTTTTTT	TRBJ2-2	TRBV4-1	TRBD1	.
CASGHGGTDTQYF	TGTGCCAGCGGACACGGCGGCACAGATACGCAGTATTTT	TRBJ2-3	TRBV19	.	.
CAISERGPSYNEQFF	TGTGCCATCAGTGAGCGGGGGCCCTCCTACAATGAGCAGTTCTTC	TRBJ2-1	TRBV10-3	.	.
CASKQGVYEQYF	TGTGCCAGCAAGCAGGGGGTCTACGAGCAGTACTTC	TRBJ2-7	TRBV6-1	TRBD1	.
CASSPRQGSNTEAFF	TGTGCCAGCAGCCCTCGACAGGGATCGAACACTGAAGCTTTCTTT	TRBJ1-1	TRBV7-2	TRBD1	.
CASSQDSRFLAGGNEQFF	TGTGCCAGCAGCCAAGATAGTCGGTTCCTAGCAGGGGGAAATGAGCAGTTCTTC	TRBJ2-1	TRBV3-1	TRBD1	.
CASSDRVYSNQPQHF	TGTGCCAGTAGTGACAGGGTATATAGCAATCAGCCCCAGCATTTT	TRBJ1-5	TRBV19	TRBD1	.
CASSQERPFYNEQFF	TGTGCCAGCAGCCAAGAAAGGCCGTTCTACAATGAGCAGTTCTTC	TRBJ2-1	TRBV14	.	.